Presented here are 25 T cell receptor beta chains from one specimen sequenced in a study of T cells in Graves' hyperthyroidism and ophthalmopathy. Amplification targeted TCR beta CDR3 regions from RNA transcripts. A first-round RT-PCR of the TCR CDR3 used the HTBI primer set. TCRdb itself ran the multiplex PCR reads through MiXCR, one entry per CDR3 protein. The top ten hold about 5% of the sample, which has around 450,000 distinct CDR3 sequences, roughly 15% seen once. Sequencing was done on a sample of blood. These TCRs come from a woman aged 18 to 35 with Graves' hyperthyroidism.

This clonotype was recorded at least ten times. This rearrangement joins TRBV3-1 to TRBJ1-1; 8 positions match TRBD1. V lost 6 bases to trimming and J lost 3 bases; unmatched junction nucleotides: 6. CDR3 length equals 14 residues. Germline V gives CDR1 LGHDT, CDR2 YNNKEL (reference sequence). CDR3 amino acids: CASRRTGRDTEAFF. The DNA for the CDR3 is TGTGCCAGCAGACGGACAGGGAGGGACACTGAAGCTTTCTTT.

The chain is built from TRBV7-9 and TRBJ2-5; D uncertain. Looked up from germline, CDR1 is SEHNR and CDR2 is FQNEAQ (reference sequence). The CDR3 has 14 amino acids. V was trimmed by 5 bases and J by 5 bases, leaving 15 bases between them. CDR3 in amino acids: CASSTAPGRETQYF. DNA for the CDR3: TGTGCCAGCAGCACCGCGCCAGGCCGGGAGACCCAGTACTTC.

Concerning this clonotype itself: A junction end diverges from the germline sequence, so it may reflect a read error. The rearrangement uses TRBV19 and TRBJ2-7; 13 positions match TRBD2. The CDR3 runs to 19 residues. Germline V gene sequence: CDR1 LNHDA, CDR2 SQIVND (reference sequence). The CDR3 reads CASSTHHGRTSGRVRERYF. The DNA of the CDR3 is TGTGCCAGTAGTACACATCATGGACGGACTAGCGGGAGAGTTCGGGAGCGGTACTTC. Filled out from reference TRBV19 and TRBJ2-7, the complete variable domain reads DGGITQSPKYLFRKEGQNVTLSCEQNLNHDAMYWYRQDPGQGLRLIYYSQIVNDFQKGDIAEGYSVSREKKESFPLTVTSAQKNPTAFYLCASSTHHGRTSGRVRERYFGPGTRLTVT.

At least ten counts were recorded for this clonotype. This chain links TRBV28 with TRBJ2-3; 7 bases agree with TRBD1. This CDR3 spans 16 amino acids. The ends lost 4 bases at V and 1 base at J; junction bases unmatched: 8. Germline loops: CDR1 MDHEN, CDR2 SYDVKM. The CDR3 DNA follows: TGTGCCAGCAGTTGGACACAGGGGCGCGGCACAGATACGCAGTATTTT. It yields the protein CASSWTQGRGTDTQYF.

The sample holds many counts of this clonotype. The chain employs TRBV30 and TRBJ2-1; 13 bases fit TRBD2. CDR1 and CDR2 from the germline V gene are GTSNPN and SVGIG (reference sequence). The V and J ends lost 3 bases and 7 bases, in that order; junction bases with no gene match: 9. The CDR3 runs 16 residues. DNA for the CDR3: TGTGCCTGGAGAGACATAGGGACTAGCGGGACTAATGAGCAGTTCTTC. Translation: CAWRDIGTSGTNEQFF.

This clonotype was counted only a few times. This chain joins TRBV3-1 and TRBJ2-3; TRBD1 aligns across 7 bases. Germline V gives CDR1 LGHDT, CDR2 YNNKEL (reference sequence). There are 12 residues in the CDR3. Losses at the gene ends were 4 bases for V and 12 bases for J; bases not matched to a gene: 7. The CDR3 region has the DNA TGTGCCAGCAGCCTCGTGACAGGGTTTCAGTATTTT. Translated, it gives CASSLVTGFQYF.

This clonotype showed up many times. The chain joins TRBV11-2 to TRBJ2-7, with 9 bases that match TRBD2. Germline V CDR1 and CDR2: SGHAT, FQNNGV. With V trimmed by 0 bases and J by 5 bases, 5 bases remained unmatched. The CDR3 is 15 amino acids. CDR3 in amino acids: CASSLDPGLAHEQYF. The DNA of the CDR3 is TGTGCCAGCAGCTTAGACCCGGGACTAGCACACGAGCAGTACTTC.

This clonotype was observed many times. The CDR3: CASSEDLAETQYF. The CDR3 bases are TGTGCCAGCAGTGAGGATCTAGCGGAGACCCAGTACTTC. The gene calls are TRBV2 and TRBJ2-5; perhaps TRBD2 as D (6 bases). Germline-derived CDR1 and CDR2 are SNHLY and FYNNEI. Trimming left V 3 bases short and J 5 bases short, with 10 bases between. This CDR3 contains 13 residues.

This clonotype has a count of ten or more. The chain is built from TRBV11-2 and TRBJ1-5; D gene uncertain. Germline V gives CDR1 SGHAT, CDR2 FQNNGV. V was clipped by 1 base and J by 0 bases, with 7 bases between them. CDR3 length: 15 residues. DNA of the CDR3: TGTGCCAGCAGCTTAGCTGGGGATAGCAATCAGCCCCAGCATTTT. It specifies CASSLAGDSNQPQHF.

The rearrangement joins TRBV15 to TRBJ2-7; the match to TRBD1 covers 9 bases. Per germline, CDR1 LNHNV and CDR2 YYDKDF (reference sequence). The CDR3 loop spans 14 amino acids. V shed 4 bases, J shed 6 bases, and the junction held 7 bases outside the gene matches. CDR3 in DNA: TGTGCCACCAGCACCTACGACAGGGGGAGCGAGCAGTACTTC. This translates into CATSTYDRGSEQYF.

The table lists this clonotype with many counts. This chain links TRBV5-1 with TRBJ2-7, with 9 bases lining up with TRBD1. Germline V CDR1 and CDR2: SGHRS, YFSETQ. The length of the CDR3 is 14 residues. With V trimmed by 6 bases and J by 7 bases, 11 bases remained unmatched. The CDR3 sequence is CASKPGQGATEQYF. The CDR3 region has the DNA TGCGCCAGCAAACCGGGACAGGGTGCTACGGAGCAGTACTTC.

This clonotype was detected ten times or more. The chain has TRBV7-2 and TRBJ2-7, with TRBD2 as a possible D gene (6 bases). The CDR3 extends over 13 amino acids. V was trimmed by 1 base and J by 9 bases, leaving 13 bases between them. Germline V gene data show CDR1 as SGHTA and CDR2 as FQGNSA. CDR3 sequence reads: CASSLGREWGQYF. The CDR3, as DNA: TGTGCCAGCAGCTTAGGACGGGAGTGGGGGCAGTACTTC.

At least ten counts were recorded for this clonotype. The genes are TRBV4-1 and TRBJ1-1; D remains unclear. Germline CDR1 and CDR2: MGHRA and YSYEKL. This CDR3 region has 12 residues. V lost 1 base to trimming and J lost 4 bases, with 4 bases between them. CDR3 sequence reads: CASSQGLTEAFF. The DNA for the CDR3 is TGCGCCAGCAGCCAAGGACTCACTGAAGCTTTCTTT.

This clonotype was observed a few times. An end of the junction differs from the germline gene, which may be a read error. The CDR3 DNA is TGCGCCAGCAGCCAAGATGGGGGAGGGGGCTACGATGAGCAGTTCTTC. Protein: CASSQDGGGGYDEQFF. The gene calls are TRBV4-1 and TRBJ2-1, with D perhaps being TRBD1 or TRBD2 (7 bases each). This CDR3 spans 16 amino acids. Germline V gives CDR1 MGHRA, CDR2 YSYEKL.

This clonotype was picked up many times. The chain recombines TRBV19 with TRBJ2-2; TRBD2 agrees at 7 bases. Germline CDR1 is LNHDA and CDR2 is SQIVND (reference sequence). The ends lost 5 bases at V and 2 bases at J; junction bases unmatched: 2. The CDR3 runs to 14 residues. CDR3 region: CASSGGVNTGELFF. CDR3 nucleotides: TGTGCCAGTAGTGGGGGGGTCAACACCGGGGAGCTGTTTTTT.

This clonotype has ten or more counts. The chain uses TRBV3-1 and TRBJ1-2, with 11 bases matching TRBD1. The trim removed 1 base at V and 4 bases at J, leaving 8 bases unmatched. The CDR3 runs to 17 residues. The germline V gene has CDR1 LGHDT and CDR2 YNNKEL (reference sequence). CDR3 coding DNA: TGTGCCAGCAGCCAAGGAGGAGGACAGGGGGCTGGCTATGGCTACACCTTC. This gives the protein CASSQGGGQGAGYGYTF.

This clonotype was recorded at least ten times. The genes are TRBV27 and TRBJ2-1; 9 bases map to TRBD1. The germline CDR1 and CDR2 sequences are MNHEY and SMNVEV (reference sequence). The trim removed 7 bases at V and 6 bases at J, leaving 16 bases unmatched. The CDR3 has 17 residues. The CDR3 region has the DNA TGTGCCAGCACCGACCTACAGGGGGCGGATGGCCCCAATGAGCAGTTCTTC. Translated, it gives CASTDLQGADGPNEQFF.

At least ten counts were recorded for this clonotype. The chain uses TRBV4-3 and TRBJ1-4; the match to TRBD1 covers 7 bases. Trimming cost V 0 bases and J 5 bases; bases outside gene matches: 6. The CDR3 covers 16 residues. Germline V lookup: CDR1 LGHNA, CDR2 YSLEER. The DNA of the CDR3 is TGCGCCAGCAGCCAAGAACCGACAGGGAGAAATGAAAAACTGTTTTTT. This gives the protein CASSQEPTGRNEKLFF.

The CDR3 region is CASSSRLAGVKDTQYF. The CDR3 nucleotides are TGTGCCAGCAGTTCCCGACTAGCGGGAGTAAAAGATACGCAGTATTTT. The rearrangement links TRBV27 to TRBJ2-3, with 12 nucleotides matching TRBD2. This CDR3 is built from 16 residues. Per germline, CDR1 MNHEY and CDR2 SMNVEV (reference sequence). V shed 4 bases, J shed 5 bases, and the junction held 7 bases outside the gene matches.

This clonotype was observed many times. Compared with germline, one end of the junction differs, possibly owing to a read error. This chain links TRBV5-1 with TRBJ2-7; D uncertain. CDR1 and CDR2 (germline): SGHRS, YFSETQ. CDR3 length: 13 residues. CDR3: CASSLDGAYEQYF. The CDR3 DNA reads TGTGCCAGCAGCTTAGACGGAGCCTACGAGCAGTACTTC.

This clonotype was seen many times. This chain joins TRBV19 and TRBJ2-7; 10 nucleotides line up with TRBD2. Germline trimming cut 7 bases from V and 6 bases from J; bases unmatched to any gene: 6. The CDR3 length is 13 residues. The V gene's germline CDR1 is LNHDA and CDR2 SQIVND (reference sequence). The CDR3 here is CASTGLAGAEQYF. The CDR3 nucleotides read TGTGCCAGTACGGGGCTAGCGGGAGCCGAGCAGTACTTC. Drawing the rest from reference TRBV19 and TRBJ2-7, the complete variable domain is DGGITQSPKYLFRKEGQNVTLSCEQNLNHDAMYWYRQDPGQGLRLIYYSQIVNDFQKGDIAEGYSVSREKKESFPLTVTSAQKNPTAFYLCASTGLAGAEQYFGPGTRLTVT.

About this clonotype itself: This clone may be a read error of a much larger clone one base away. This chain uses TRBV7-3 with TRBJ1-2; 12 bases agree with TRBD1. Germline assignment: CDR1 SGHTA and CDR2 FQGTGA. V lost 1 base to trimming and J lost 7 bases; unmatched junction nucleotides: 4. This CDR3 is built from 15 residues. CDR3: CASSLIGTGGGGYTF. CDR3 coding DNA: TGTGCCAGCAGCTTAATCGGGACAGGGGGCGGTGGCTACACCTTC. The full variable domain, its missing parts supplied by reference TRBV7-3 and TRBJ1-2, is GAGVSQTPSNKVTEKGKYVELRCDPISGHTALYWYRQSLGQGPEFLIYFQGTGAADDSGLPNDRFFAVRPEGSVSTLKIQRTERGDSAVYLCASSLIGTGGGGYTFGSGTRLTVV.

This clonotype was recorded at least ten times. The chain employs TRBV13 and TRBJ2-7; 10 bases align to TRBD1. CDR3 size: 15 residues. J lost 6 bases, V lost 5 bases, and 10 bases had no gene match. Germline V CDR1 and CDR2: PRHDT, FYEKMQ (reference sequence). The CDR3 bases are TGTGCCAGCAGCCCACCCGGGACAGGGGCCGGCGAGCAGTACTTC. This encodes CASSPPGTGAGEQYF.

This clonotype was recorded many times. This chain links TRBV10-3 with TRBJ1-1; no definite D call. This CDR3 comprises 13 residues. The germline V and J ends were trimmed by 2 bases and 4 bases, with 8 bases remaining between them. Germline CDR1 and CDR2: ENHRY and SYGVKD. CDR3: CAISERVATEAFF. The CDR3 DNA follows: TGTGCCATCAGTGAGAGGGTTGCCACTGAAGCTTTCTTT.

At least ten counts were recorded for this clonotype. The chain links TRBV5-6 to TRBJ1-1, with D hard to call. The germline V and J ends were trimmed by 0 bases and 6 bases, with 9 bases remaining between them. Germline-derived CDR1 and CDR2 are SGHDT and YYEEEE. This CDR3 spans 13 amino acids. The CDR3, as DNA: TGTGCCAGCAGCTTGGAGCCGGGTGCTGAAGCTTTCTTT. Residues: CASSLEPGAEAFF.